The present T cell receptor (beta chain) was sequenced within a study of early T cells in non-severe SARS-CoV-2 infection. Study overall: Sequenced material consisted of bulk RNA (from unsorted whole blood), and chains were unpaired.

The TCR library protocol was used to attach unique molecular identifiers. These identifiers were attached to individual cDNA molecules. TCRdb ran MiXCR on the 5' RACE reads and lists one entry per CDR3 protein. The sample shows tens of thousands of distinct CDR3 sequences, around 6.5% of them seen only once. CDR1 LGHNA and CDR2 YNFKEQ come from the germline V gene. The CDR3 is 15 residues long. Trimming cost V 0 bases and J 5 bases, with 13 bases left between them. Points from the study as a whole: VDJdb-based matching was biased toward anti-spike CD8 responses and missed private and CD4 specificities.

The table lists this clonotype with many counts. The antigen remains undetermined. The chain is built from TRBV4-2 and TRBJ1-2; tentative D call: TRBD1 (5 bases). This specimen was whole blood, taken at baseline. The sequence derives from an adult who was a healthcare worker with PCR-confirmed SARS-CoV-2 infection or an uninfected control (not recorded which). The DNA for the CDR3 is TGTGCCAGCAGCCAAGATTGGACACCCTTGTATGGCTACACCTTC. Amino acid sequence: CASSQDWTPLYGYTF.